Listed below are T cell receptor beta chains from one sample, sequenced in a study of shared clonotypes between healthy human individuals. This table comes from immunoSEQ multiplex PCR, and its TCRdb copy is limited to in-frame clones, with some not included. Seen here are approximately 2.1 million clones, 85% to 95% observed once, and the top ten hold under 0.45%. The sample comprised naive CD4+ T cells from PBMCs. The receptors derive from a man aged 18 to 30 in good health. Some clones in this sample may be carry-over from other donors' samples. Each CDR3 is given with its conserved first and last residue. Each record gives: J gene, V gene, D gene, clone size, CDR3 protein, CDR3 DNA. D genes are given only for firm matches. Expanded clones are given a class, and other clones once, few, many or no size at all.

TRBJ1-5,TRBV5-1,-,-,CASTLSPTANQPQHF,TGCGCCAGCACCCTTTCCCCGACGGCCAATCAGCCCCAGCATTTT
TRBJ1-1,TRBV11-2,TRBD1,few,CASSIRTGMNTEAFF,TGTGCCAGCAGCATCCGGACAGGGATGAACACTGAAGCTTTCTTT
TRBJ2-1,TRBV7-2,-,-,CASSLVTLGEQFF,TGTGCCAGCAGCTTAGTTACCTTGGGTGAGCAGTTCTTC
TRBJ2-7,TRBV5-5,TRBD2,-,CASSLFRASGNEEQYF,TGTGCCAGCAGCTTGTTTCGGGCTAGCGGGAATGAGGAGCAGTACTTC
TRBJ2-1,TRBV6-6,TRBD2,-,CASTQLAGELYNEQFF,TGTGCCAGCACCCAACTAGCGGGAGAGCTCTACAATGAGCAGTTCTTC
TRBJ2-6,TRBV29-1,-,-,CSADLGGGGANVLTF,TGCAGCGCAGATTTGGGGGGCGGTGGGGCCAACGTCCTGACTTTC
TRBJ1-1,TRBV12-5,-,-,CASGLPGKGTGTEAFF,TGTGCTAGTGGTTTGCCGGGGAAGGGGACGGGCACTGAAGCTTTCTTT
TRBJ2-1,TRBV6-1,-,-,CASSEAPTREIF,TGTGCCAGCAGTGAAGCCCCGACAAGGGAGATCTTC
TRBJ1-2,TRBV6-5,-,-,CASSSSYGYTF,TGTGCCAGCAGTTCGTCCTATGGCTACACCTTC
TRBJ1-5,TRBV28,TRBD1,-,CAILHGQGGNQPQHF,TGTGCCATCCTTCACGGACAGGGGGGCAATCAGCCCCAGCATTTT
TRBJ2-5,TRBV28,-,-,CASTYQGEGETQYF,TGTGCCAGCACGTACCAGGGGGAGGGAGAGACCCAGTACTTC
TRBJ2-1,TRBV7-3,TRBD2,-,CASSLFGTSGYNEQFF,TGTGCCAGCAGCTTATTCGGGACTAGCGGATACAATGAGCAGTTCTTC
TRBJ2-3,TRBV5-1,TRBD2,-,CASSLAELAGMDTQYF,TGCGCCAGCAGCTTGGCCGAACTAGCGGGAATGGATACGCAGTATTTT
TRBJ1-2,TRBV19,TRBD1,-,CASSTTGTGGYGYTF,TGTGCCAGTAGTACAACCGGGACAGGCGGCTATGGCTACACCTTC
TRBJ2-3,TRBV21-1,-,once,CASNNRQGCGCTDTQYF,TGTGCCAGCAACAATCGACAGGGCTGTGGGTGCACAGATACGCAGTATTTT
TRBJ1-3,TRBV6-5,-,-,CASSYGRGKSGNTIYF,TGTGCCAGCAGTTACGGCAGGGGAAAATCTGGAAACACCATATATTTT